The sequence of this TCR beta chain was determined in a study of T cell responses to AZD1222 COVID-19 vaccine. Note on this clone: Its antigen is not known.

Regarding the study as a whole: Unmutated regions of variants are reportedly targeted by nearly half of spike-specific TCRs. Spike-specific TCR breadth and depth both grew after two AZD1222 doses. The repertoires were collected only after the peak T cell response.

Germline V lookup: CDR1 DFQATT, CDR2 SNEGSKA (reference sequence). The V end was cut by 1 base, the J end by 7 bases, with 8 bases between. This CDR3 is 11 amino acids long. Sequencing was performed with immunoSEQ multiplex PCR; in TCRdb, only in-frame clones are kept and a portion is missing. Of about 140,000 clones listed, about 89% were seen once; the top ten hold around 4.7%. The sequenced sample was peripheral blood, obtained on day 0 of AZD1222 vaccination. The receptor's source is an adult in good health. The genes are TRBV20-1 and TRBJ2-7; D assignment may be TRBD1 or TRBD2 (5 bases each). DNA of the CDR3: TGCAGTGCTAGAGGGGACCGTGAGCAGTACTTC. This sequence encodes CSARGDREQYF.